This TCR beta chain came from a study of a mutant IDH1 vaccine in newly diagnosed glioma (dated by TCRdb to about 2021). Turning to the overall study: Vaccination was initiated 4-6 weeks after radiotherapy alone, or concurrently with temozolomide cycles in the chemotherapy-containing groups. Peripheral blood samples were drawn at six visits, namely V03 (baseline), V05, V07, V10, V12 and V13. The week-35 safety follow-up took place at visit V12, and the week-47 end of study took place at visit V13. The roughly 32 treated patients were approximately 62% male and roughly 40% female, with a mean age of around 40 years. Longitudinal TCRB deep sequencing was performed for 25 to 30 treated patients wherever samples were available for exploratory analyses. Prior to enrollment, patients had been given standard therapy consisting of radiotherapy alone, temozolomide alone, or radiochemotherapy with temozolomide, with the combination given to most patients.

The library was generated by the immunoSEQ multiplex PCR assay. Rearranged TCR beta chain sequences were amplified with the hsTCRB Kit following the manufacturer's protocol. Sequencing of TCRB libraries was carried out on an Illumina MiSeq. In the source study's methods: The proprietary platform of the kit vendor was used for demultiplexing, trimming and gene mapping. What TCRdb holds here is the immuneACCESS table cut down to in-frame rearrangements. Part of the clones is not present; checked against another copy, under half of the missing clones reflect an unresolved V gene, and the others are unexplained. That table supplies the V and J calls and clone size; D and trimming were determined from the DNA. Across this sample there are about 32,000 clones, with roughly 78% seen only once. The top ten constitute more than 3% of the sample. The sample's time point label, in plain terms: week 35, safety follow-up. Every vaccine dose consisted of 300 ug of a 20-mer mutant IDH1 peptide in Montanide, administered subcutaneously together with topical imiquimod. Patients received eight vaccinations in weeks 1, 3, 5, 7, 11, 15, 19 and 23, corresponding to visits V03 through V10. Donors had newly diagnosed WHO grade 3 or 4 IDH1-mutant astrocytomas with loss of nuclear ATRX. The samples were drawn from NOA16, a multicentre, single-arm, open-label phase I trial in Germany that tested a mutant IDH1 peptide vaccine in humans for the first time. Genomic DNA for TCRB sequencing was extracted from EDTA blood using the DNeasy Blood and Tissue Kit.

The paper's findings and limits, for the study overall: Availability determined which PBMC samples were chosen for TCRB deep sequencing. Vaccine-induced immune responses across multiple MHC alleles were detected in approximately 93% of patients. Pseudoprogression seemed to be unrelated to changes in the top peripheral T cell clonotypes found by TCRB sequencing. The authors noted that analyses of patient blood samples could not be reproduced because of sample limitations.

The CDR3 has 14 amino acids, counting the end cysteine and phenylalanine. Of the read, only the CDR3 DNA is kept; its 42 bases are in frame from base 1. Looking up the germline V gene yields CDR1 SGDLS and CDR2 YYNGEE. V loses 0 bases, J loses 3 bases, and the germline ends lie 7 bases apart. About this clone itself: It lacks a known antigen. Base qualities are not provided; no much larger clone lies one nucleotide away.

The source material was PBMCs, sampled from a glioma patient whose treatment included an IDH1 peptide vaccine. Rearrangement joined TRBV9 to TRBJ1-5; no D gene can be assigned with confidence. The sequence was collected from a middle-aged man with glioma. Some clones in this sample may be carry-over from other donors' samples. The CDR3 is CASSVGTNNQPQHF. The sequenced DNA: TGTGCCAGCAGCGTAGGCACTAACAATCAGCCCCAGCATTTT.